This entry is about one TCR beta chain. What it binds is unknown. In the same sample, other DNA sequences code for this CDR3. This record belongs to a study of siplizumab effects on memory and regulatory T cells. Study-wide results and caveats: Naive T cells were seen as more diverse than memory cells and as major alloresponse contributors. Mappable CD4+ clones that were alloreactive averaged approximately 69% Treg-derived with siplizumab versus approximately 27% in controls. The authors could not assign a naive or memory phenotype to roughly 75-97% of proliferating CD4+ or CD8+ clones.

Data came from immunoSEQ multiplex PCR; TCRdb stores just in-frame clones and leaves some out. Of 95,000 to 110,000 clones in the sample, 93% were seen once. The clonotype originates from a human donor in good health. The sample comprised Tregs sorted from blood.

The CDR3 loop reads CASSFGQGNYGYTF. The CDR3 nucleotides are TGTGCCAGCAGTTTCGGACAGGGGAACTATGGCTACACCTTC. The chain combines TRBV27 with TRBJ1-2; 9 bases align to TRBD1. The length of the CDR3 is 14 residues. With V trimmed by 3 bases and J by 2 bases, 1 base remained unmatched. Germline V gene lookup returns CDR1 MNHEY and CDR2 SMNVEV (reference sequence).